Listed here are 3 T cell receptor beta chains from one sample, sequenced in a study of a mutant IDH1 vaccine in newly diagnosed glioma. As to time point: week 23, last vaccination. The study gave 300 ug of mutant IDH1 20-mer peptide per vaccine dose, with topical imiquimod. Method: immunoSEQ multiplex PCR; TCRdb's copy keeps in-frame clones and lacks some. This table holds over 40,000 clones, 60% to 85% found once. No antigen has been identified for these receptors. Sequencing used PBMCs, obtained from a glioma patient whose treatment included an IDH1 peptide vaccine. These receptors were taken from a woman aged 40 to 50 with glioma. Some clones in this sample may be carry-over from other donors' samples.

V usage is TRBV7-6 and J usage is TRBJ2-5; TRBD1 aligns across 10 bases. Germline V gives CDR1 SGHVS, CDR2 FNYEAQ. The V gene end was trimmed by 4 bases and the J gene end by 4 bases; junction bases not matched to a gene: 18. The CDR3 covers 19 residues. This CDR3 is CASSSQGGIRQGAGETQYF. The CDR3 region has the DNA TGTGCCAGCAGCTCTCAAGGGGGAATAAGACAGGGGGCAGGAGAGACCCAGTACTTC.

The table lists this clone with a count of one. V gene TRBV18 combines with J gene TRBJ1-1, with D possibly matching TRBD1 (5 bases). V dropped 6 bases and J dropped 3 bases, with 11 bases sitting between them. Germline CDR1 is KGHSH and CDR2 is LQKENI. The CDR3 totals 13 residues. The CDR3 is CASSRRGDTEAFF. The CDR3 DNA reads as TGTGCCAGCTCGCGGCGAGGGGACACTGAAGCTTTCTTT. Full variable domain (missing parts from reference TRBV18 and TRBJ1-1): NAGVMQNPRHLVRRRGQEARLRCSPMKGHSHVYWYRQLPEEGLKFMVYLQKENIIDESGMPKERFSAEFPKEGPSILRIQQVVRGDSAAYFCASSRRGDTEAFFGQGTRLTVV.

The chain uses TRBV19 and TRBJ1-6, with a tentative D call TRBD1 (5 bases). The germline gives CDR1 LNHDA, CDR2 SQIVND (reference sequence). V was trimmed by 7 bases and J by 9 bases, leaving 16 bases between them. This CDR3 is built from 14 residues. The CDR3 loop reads CASTAGTVLSPLHF. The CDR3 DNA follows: TGTGCCAGTACCGCGGGGACGGTTCTTTCACCCCTCCACTTT.